The 25 T cell receptor beta chains below all came from one sample that was sequenced in a study of blood T cell repertoires in COVID-19. Only in-frame clones appear in the TCRdb table, and some are missing; sequencing was by immunoSEQ multiplex PCR. The sample consists of about 120,000 clones, about two thirds of them appearing once. The specimen was peripheral blood. The source of these receptors is a human donor with acute or convalescent COVID-19. The donor label of this sample is uncertain.

The chain combines TRBV18 with TRBJ1-5; D might be TRBD1 (5 bases). The CDR3 spans 17 residues. Germline-derived CDR1 and CDR2 are KGHSH and LQKENI. Trimming removed 3 bases from V and 6 bases from J, with 21 bases in between. CDR3 in DNA: TGTGCCAGCTCACCCCAAAGGGCTAGGGGAAAGACTCAGCCCCAGCATTTT. Translated: CASSPQRARGKTQPQHF.

This chain uses TRBV7-2 with TRBJ2-1; TRBD2 matches 9 bases. The CDR3 sequence is 16 residues long. The V gene's germline CDR1 is SGHTA and CDR2 FQGNSA. V shed 2 bases and J 7 bases; nucleotides not matched to a gene: 9. This CDR3 reads CASSLLAAGGRNEQFF. Here the CDR3 DNA reads TGTGCCAGCAGCTTACTTGCCGCGGGGGGGCGAAATGAGCAGTTCTTC.

The table lists this clone with a few counts. The CDR3 DNA sequence: TGTGCCAGCAGTCCCGGAGGGGAGCCCCAAGAGACCCAGTACTTC. Protein: CASSPGGEPQETQYF. The chain links TRBV27 to TRBJ2-5, with a possible D match to TRBD2 (6 bases). The V gene lost 5 bases and the J gene lost 1 base, with 14 bases spanning the gap. There are 15 residues in the CDR3. Per germline, CDR1 MNHEY and CDR2 SMNVEV (reference sequence).

This clone has just a few counts. The gene calls are TRBV2 and TRBJ1-1; D might be TRBD1 (5 bases). CDR1 SNHLY and CDR2 FYNNEI come from the germline V gene. Trimming stripped 4 bases from V and 1 base from J, with 10 bases between. The CDR3 is 14 residues long. This chain's CDR3 is CASSVGRGNTEAFF. The DNA of the CDR3 is TGTGCCAGCAGTGTGGGAAGGGGGAACACTGAAGCTTTCTTT. Filled out from reference TRBV2 and TRBJ1-1, the complete variable domain reads EPEVTQTPSHQVTQMGQEVILRCVPISNHLYFYWYRQILGQKVEFLVSFYNNEISEKSEIFDDQFSVERPDGSNFTLKIRSTKLEDSAMYFCASSVGRGNTEAFFGQGTRLTVV.

The rearrangement uses TRBV28 and TRBJ2-1; 16 bases line up with TRBD2. Germline lookup yields CDR1 MDHEN and CDR2 SYDVKM. CDR3 length equals 15 residues. Trimming at V came to 7 bases and at J to 5 bases, leaving 2 bases not matched to a gene. This CDR3 reads CASKGTSGGDNEQFF. As DNA, the CDR3 is TGTGCCAGCAAGGGGACTAGCGGGGGGGACAATGAGCAGTTCTTC. The full variable domain, in which reference TRBV28 and TRBJ2-1 provide the parts outside the CDR3, is DVKVTQSSRYLVKRTGEKVFLECVQDMDHENMFWYRQDPGLGLRLIYFSYDVKMKEKGDIPEGYSVSREKKERFSLILESASTNQTSMYLCASKGTSGGDNEQFFGPGTRLTVL.

This chain joins TRBV24-1 and TRBJ2-3; D is possibly TRBD1 (5 bases). Looked up from germline, CDR1 is KGHDR and CDR2 is SFDVKD. CDR3 length: 14 residues. Trimming removed 7 bases at V and 1 base at J, with 11 bases between. CDR3 nucleotide sequence: TGTGCCACCAGCCCTCTAGGGGGCACAGATACGCAGTATTTT. The encoded protein is CATSPLGGTDTQYF.

V gene TRBV7-2 combines with J gene TRBJ2-7; D might be TRBD1 (6 bases). Germline values: CDR1 SGHTA, CDR2 FQGNSA. Trimming pared 1 base from V and 3 bases from J, leaving 13 bases between. The CDR3 runs 15 residues. The CDR3 DNA sequence: TGTGCCAGCAGCTTAGGTGGGACATCCTACTACGAGCAGTACGTC. This gives the protein CASSLGGTSYYEQYV.

The gene calls are TRBV11-2 and TRBJ1-3, with D possibly matching TRBD1 (5 bases). CDR3 length equals 15 residues. Germline V gene sequence: CDR1 SGHAT, CDR2 FQNNGV. Trimming cost V 5 bases and J 4 bases, with 15 bases left between them. CDR3 sequence reads: CASSVRQGAGNTIYF. The DNA for the CDR3 is TGTGCCAGCAGCGTCCGTCAAGGGGCAGGAAACACCATATATTTT.

The sample holds a few counts of this clone. The V gene is TRBV19, the J gene TRBJ1-2; TRBD1 agrees at 8 bases. Germline CDR1 and CDR2: LNHDA and SQIVND (reference sequence). This CDR3 has 13 amino acids. V lost 7 bases, J lost 4 bases, and 5 bases stayed unmatched. For the CDR3, the DNA is TGTGCCAGTAAGCGACAGGGGACCTATGGCTACACCTTC. Encoded protein: CASKRQGTYGYTF.

This clone was picked up a small number of times. The chain carries TRBV30 and TRBJ1-2; D not resolved. V lost 8 bases and J lost 4, with 17 bases in between. The CDR3 covers 13 residues. Looked up from germline, CDR1 is GTSNPN and CDR2 is SVGIG (reference sequence). Here the CDR3 DNA reads TGTGCCACGGAGGGTAGTCGTCGCTATGGCTACACCTTC. Protein sequence: CATEGSRRYGYTF.

The chain couples TRBV3-1 (or the pseudogene TRBV3-2) to TRBJ2-1, with 13 bases lining up with TRBD2. Germline V gives CDR1 LGHDT, CDR2 YNNKEL (reference sequence). With 5 bases clipped from V and 4 bases from J, the junction kept 2 bases outside the gene matches. This CDR3 is built from 15 residues. CDR3 sequence: CASSMTSGGYNEQFF. CDR3 sequence (DNA): TGTGCCAGCAGCATGACTAGCGGGGGGTACAATGAGCAGTTCTTC.

This chain joins TRBV7-9 and TRBJ1-1; the D gene is possibly TRBD1 (5 bases). The CDR3 extends over 14 amino acids. Trimming shortened V by 5 bases and J by 4 bases, and 14 bases separated the two germline ends. Germline-derived CDR1 and CDR2 are SEHNR and FQNEAQ (reference sequence). The CDR3 region is CASSPRAGGTEAFF. CDR3 in DNA: TGTGCCAGCAGCCCCAGGGCGGGGGGCACTGAAGCTTTCTTT.

This clone came up many times. This chain links TRBV10-3 with TRBJ2-1; 8 bases map to TRBD1. V was pared by 6 bases and J by 7 bases, with 14 bases of the junction left unmatched. Germline CDR1 is ENHRY and CDR2 is SYGVKD. The CDR3 covers 16 residues. DNA for the CDR3: TGTGCCATCAGCCAAGGACAGGGAATCGTTTCGAATGAGCAGTTCTTC. It specifies CAISQGQGIVSNEQFF.

CDR3 loop: CSVGWADSQGTYNTGELFF. In DNA form, the CDR3 reads TGCAGCGTGGGTTGGGCGGACTCACAGGGGACATACAACACCGGGGAGCTGTTTTTT. The chain is built from TRBV29-1 and TRBJ2-2; TRBD1 matches at 7 bases. The CDR3 totals 19 residues. The V and J ends lost 6 bases and 2 bases, in that order; junction bases with no gene match: 21. Germline-derived CDR1 and CDR2 are SQVTM and ANQGSEA.

This clone was detected a few times. The DNA for the CDR3 is TGTGCCAGCACCCCTCCACCGGGGGCCTACGAGCAGTACGTC. Translating it yields CASTPPPGAYEQYV. The chain is built from TRBV12-1 and TRBJ2-7; the D call in the table, TRBD2, was not verified against the DNA. TRBV12-1 is marked as a pseudogene. The CDR3 is 14 residues long.

This CDR3 is CASRPTTGTGRGYTF. The CDR3 nucleotides read TGTGCCAGCAGACCTACAACCGGGACAGGGCGTGGCTACACCTTC. J is TRBJ1-2 and V is TRBV7-8, with 9 bases that match TRBD1. This CDR3 has 15 residues. From germline, CDR1 is SGHVS and CDR2 FQNEAQ. Trimming at V came to 6 bases and at J to 7 bases, leaving 12 bases not matched to a gene.

This chain uses TRBV7-2 with TRBJ1-2; D is ambiguous. V was shortened by 1 base and J by 3 bases, with 3 bases between the two germline ends. The CDR3 length is 12 residues. The germline CDR1 and CDR2 sequences are SGHTA and FQGNSA. CDR3 amino acids: CASSLDYYGYTF. Written as DNA, the CDR3 is TGTGCCAGCAGCTTAGACTACTATGGCTACACCTTC. The variable domain in full, completed from reference TRBV7-2 and TRBJ1-2, reads GAGVSQSPSNKVTEKGKDVELRCDPISGHTALYWYRQSLGQGLEFLIYFQGNSAPDKSGLPSDRFSAERTGGSVSTLTIQRTQQEDSAVYLCASSLDYYGYTFGSGTRLTVV.

Remarks on this clone: The sample contains more than one DNA sequence encoding this CDR3. The gene calls are TRBV3-1 (or the pseudogene TRBV3-2) and TRBJ1-2; no definite D call. Germline CDR1 LGHDT, CDR2 YNNKEL (reference sequence). V lost 0 bases, J lost 7 bases, and 12 bases lay in between. The CDR3 consists of 14 residues. DNA for the CDR3: TGTGCCAGCAGCCAAGACGGGAGGGTGCGTGGCTACACCTTC. It translates to CASSQDGRVRGYTF.

This clone appeared a single time. The genes are TRBV20-1 and TRBJ2-2; 9 nucleotides align to TRBD1. J was trimmed by 3 bases and V by 3 bases; bases with no gene match: 11. The CDR3 totals 17 residues. CDR1 is DFQATT, CDR2 SNEGSKA, per germline (reference sequence). The CDR3 loop is CSASRYRGLGDTGELFF. CDR3 bases: TGCAGTGCTAGTAGATACAGGGGGCTGGGGGACACCGGGGAGCTGTTTTTT.

This clone was detected a few times. This sequence joins TRBV10-1 and TRBJ2-5; possibly TRBD1 for D (5 bases). V was cut by 2 bases and J by 5 bases, with 9 bases left in between. The germline CDR1 and CDR2 sequences are WNHNN and SYGVQD (reference sequence). This CDR3 region has 13 residues. The CDR3 is CASSEQGRETQYF. The CDR3 nucleotides read TGCGCCAGCAGTGAGCAGGGTAGGGAGACCCAGTACTTC.

This chain connects TRBV7-6 to TRBJ2-3; 9 bases are a match to TRBD2. The J segment lost 5 bases and the V segment lost 4 bases, leaving 4 bases of the junction unmatched. Germline CDR1 SGHVS, CDR2 FNYEAQ. This CDR3 has 14 residues. The CDR3 is CASSSLAGGDTQYF. The DNA of the CDR3 is TGTGCCAGCAGCTCACTAGCGGGCGGAGATACGCAGTATTTT.

The V call is TRBV5-1, the J call TRBJ2-3, with TRBD2 matching 10 bases. Germline V gives CDR1 SGHRS, CDR2 YFSETQ. V was clipped by 6 bases and J by 1 base; unmatched bases: 11. The CDR3 covers 17 residues. The CDR3 region is CASKEASGGHRTDTQYF. DNA for the CDR3: TGCGCCAGCAAGGAGGCTAGCGGGGGCCATCGCACAGATACGCAGTATTTT.

V and J are TRBV2 and TRBJ1-5; 8 nucleotides line up with TRBD1. This CDR3 contains 15 residues. CDR1 is SNHLY, CDR2 FYNNEI, per germline. V was clipped by 6 bases and J by 3 bases; unmatched bases: 7. The CDR3 DNA reads TGTGCCAGCAGAGAGGGACAGGTCGACAATCAGCCCCAGCATTTT. Encoded protein: CASREGQVDNQPQHF.

A single count supports this clone. The J gene is TRBJ2-7, the V gene TRBV28, with 7 bases fitting TRBD2. Germline V gives CDR1 MDHEN, CDR2 SYDVKM. The CDR3 runs 15 residues. V lost 3 bases and J lost 2; bases outside the gene matches: 7. The CDR3 here is CASSFGGLVAYEQYV. The CDR3 DNA follows: TGTGCCAGCAGTTTTGGAGGACTAGTGGCCTACGAGCAGTACGTC.

The chain recombines TRBV3-1 (or the pseudogene TRBV3-2) with TRBJ1-1; 7 bases align to TRBD1. Looked up from germline, CDR1 is LGHDT and CDR2 is YNNKEL (reference sequence). CDR3 length: 15 amino acids. V lost 2 bases to trimming and J lost 3 bases; unmatched junction nucleotides: 6. The CDR3 DNA reads as TGTGCCAGCAGCCAAAGGCCCCAGGGGGACACTGAAGCTTTCTTT. It specifies CASSQRPQGDTEAFF.